Listed below are T cell receptor beta chains from one sample, sequenced in a study of cytomegalovirus exposure and HLA in healthy donors. The method was immunoSEQ multiplex PCR; TCRdb's version includes in-frame clones alone and lacks a portion of them. The table has some 51,000 clones, approximately 80% seen once. Material for sequencing was PBMCs. The receptors derive from a female donor in good health and CMV-seronegative. Both conserved end residues are part of each CDR3. Fields, in order: clone size, V gene, D gene, J gene, CDR3 DNA, CDR3 protein. A D gene is named only where the DNA matches it firmly. A clone size is listed for some rows: how often the clone was seen (once, few, many), or a class if it is expanded.

.,TRBV10-3,TRBD2,TRBJ2-1,TGTGCCATCAGTACACTAGCGGGGCCTTACAATGAGCAGTTCTTC,CAISTLAGPYNEQFF
.,TRBV5-1,TRBD1,TRBJ2-3,TGCGCCAGCAGCCCCGGGACAGGGGGTCCAGATACGCAGTATTTT,CASSPGTGGPDTQYF
few,TRBV28,TRBD1,TRBJ1-2,TGTGCCAGCACCTTTTCGACAGGGGGCAATGGCTACACCTTC,CASTFSTGGNGYTF
.,TRBV4-1,TRBD1,TRBJ1-2,TGCGCCAGCAGCCAAGACCGGACAGGGGCTTATTATGGCTACACCTTC,CASSQDRTGAYYGYTF
.,TRBV6-6,.,TRBJ2-1,TGTGCCAGCAGTTACAGGCAGGAAAGCTCCTACAATGAGCAGTTCTTC,CASSYRQESSYNEQFF
.,TRBV5-6,TRBD1,TRBJ1-2,TGTGCCAGCAGCGGCCGGGACAGGGGGCGCTGGTTCTATGGCTACACCTTC,CASSGRDRGRWFYGYTF
.,TRBV14,.,TRBJ1-6,TGTGCCAGCAGCCAAGACTTCGGGAATTCACCCCTCCACTTT,CASSQDFGNSPLHF
.,TRBV9,.,TRBJ1-3,TGTGCCAGCAGCGCAGGTAAAAACTCTGGAAACACCATATATTTT,CASSAGKNSGNTIYF
.,TRBV23-1,TRBD1,TRBJ1-6,TGCGCCAGCGCAGACAGGGGCCATAATTCACCCCTCCACTTT,CASADRGHNSPLHF
.,TRBV5-1,TRBD2,TRBJ2-7,TGCGCCAGCAGCTGGACTAGCGAGTACGAGCAGTACTTC,CASSWTSEYEQYF
.,TRBV15,TRBD2,TRBJ2-1,TGTGCCACCAGCAGAGAGCGCGGGGGGCAGGATGAGCAGTTCTTC,CATSRERGGQDEQFF
once,TRBV25-1,.,TRBJ2-7,TGTGCCAGCAGTGATAAGACGACTAGGGACGAGCAGTACTTC,CASSDKTTRDEQYF